The 15 T cell receptor beta chains given below trace back to one sample, sequenced in a study of blood T cells in healthy people across ages. A second PCR, run for roughly 6 to 11 cycles, used a sample-barcoded 5' primer plus a J-beta primer mix. TCRdb re-called the 5' RACE reads with MiXCR, one entry per CDR3 protein. The profile shows 1.2 million to 1.5 million distinct CDR3 sequences, roughly 60% of them singletons. What was sequenced was blood. The receptors here all came from a man aged 18-30 years in good health.

V is TRBV11-2 and J is TRBJ1-1; D perhaps matches TRBD1 (5 bases). The V end was cut by 5 bases, the J end by 4 bases, with 14 bases between. This CDR3 has 14 amino acids. The germline V gene encodes CDR1 SGHAT and CDR2 FQNNGV. Written as DNA, the CDR3 is TGTGCCAGCAGCGAACATGGTGGGGGCACTGAAGCTTTCTTT. Its protein product is CASSEHGGGTEAFF.

CDR3 bases: TGTGCCAGCAGCGGGGCGGGACTTCCAAACACCGGGGAGCTGTTTTTT. Its protein is CASSGAGLPNTGELFF. The genes are TRBV5-4 and TRBJ2-2; the D gene is possibly TRBD2 (6 bases). V lost 4 bases and J 2 bases, leaving 15 bases between the germline ends. This CDR3 region has 16 residues. Germline V gives CDR1 SGHNT, CDR2 YYREEE (reference sequence).

The chain carries TRBV29-1 and TRBJ1-1; D possibly corresponds to TRBD1 (6 bases). CDR3 length equals 14 residues. The V end lost 4 bases, the J end lost 3 bases, and 15 bases lay between the germline ends. Germline-derived CDR1 and CDR2 are SQVTM and ANQGSEA. CDR3 loop: CSVGGTPAYTEAFF. Written as DNA, the CDR3 is TGCAGCGTTGGAGGGACACCGGCGTACACTGAAGCTTTCTTT.

This chain connects TRBV20-1 to TRBJ2-5; D is possibly TRBD2 (5 bases). Trimming left V 2 bases short and J 0 bases short, with 10 bases between. The CDR3 loop spans 14 amino acids. Germline CDR1 and CDR2: DFQATT and SNEGSKA (reference sequence). The CDR3: CSARPAGYQETQYF. The CDR3 nucleotides are TGCAGTGCTAGACCTGCGGGCTACCAAGAGACCCAGTACTTC.

The gene calls are TRBV15 and TRBJ2-4, with D perhaps being TRBD1 or TRBD2 (5 bases each). The CDR3 extends over 18 amino acids. CDR1 LNHNV and CDR2 YYDKDF come from the germline V gene (reference sequence). Trimming pared 4 bases from V and 1 base from J, leaving 20 bases between. The CDR3 DNA reads as TGTGCCACCAGCATAATGGTCGGGACGGTGAGGGCCAAAAACATTCAGTACTTC. Its protein product is CATSIMVGTVRAKNIQYF.

This chain joins TRBV2 and TRBJ2-7, with D perhaps matching TRBD1 (5 bases). This CDR3 comprises 14 residues. V was pared by 6 bases and J by 0 bases, with 12 bases between. In germline, CDR1 is SNHLY, CDR2 FYNNEI. The CDR3 DNA sequence: TGTGCCAGCAGGATCGAGACAGCCTCCTACGAGCAGTACTTC. Its translation: CASRIETASYEQYF.

The V call is TRBV12-3 or TRBV12-4, the J call TRBJ2-1, with D uncertain. With 9 bases removed from V and 4 bases from J, the gap between germline ends came to 13 bases. The length of the CDR3 is 13 residues. For the CDR3, the DNA is TGTGCCAGTCAGGCGAGTGGTTACAATGAGCAGTTCTTC. The encoded protein is CASQASGYNEQFF.

This clonotype was observed a few times. V gene TRBV6-6 combines with J gene TRBJ2-4; 7 bases align to TRBD1. The end of the DNA fits TRBJ2-7 better, so the J call may be wrong. The germline V gene has CDR1 MNHNY and CDR2 SVGAGI (reference sequence). The CDR3 totals 13 residues. The CDR3, as DNA: TGTGCCAGCACCTTGGGACAGCTATACGAGCAGTACTTC. Translating it yields CASTLGQLYEQYF.

V usage is TRBV25-1 and J usage is TRBJ2-1, with D possibly matching TRBD1 (5 bases). The CDR3 runs to 15 residues. Trimming took 4 bases from V and 6 from J, leaving 16 bases between them. Looked up from germline, CDR1 is MGHDK and CDR2 is SYGVNS. The CDR3 DNA sequence: TGTGCCAGCAGTGCTTTGACAGTAGCCTCCAATGAGCAGTTCTTC. Its protein is CASSALTVASNEQFF.

This CDR3 reads CASSVGQLGTDTQYF. CDR3 DNA: TGTGCCAGCAGCGTAGGACAGCTAGGCACAGATACGCAGTATTTT. The rearrangement links TRBV9 to TRBJ2-3, with a tentative D call TRBD1 (5 bases). Germline V gives CDR1 SGDLS, CDR2 YYNGEE. V lost 0 bases to trimming and J lost 1 base, with 9 bases between them. The CDR3 is 15 amino acids.

The rearrangement links TRBV5-1 to TRBJ2-1; the match to TRBD1 covers 11 bases. The DNA matches TRBJ2-7 better at its end, which makes the J call doubtful. Germline CDR1 and CDR2: SGHRS and YFSETQ. This CDR3 contains 15 residues. The CDR3 reads CASSKSGTGGYEQYF. The CDR3 bases are TGCGCCAGCAGCAAATCCGGGACAGGGGGATACGAGCAGTACTTC.

This clonotype was seen a handful of times. This chain links TRBV20-1 with TRBJ1-4; D is perhaps TRBD1 (6 bases). CDR1 and CDR2 from the germline V gene are DFQATT and SNEGSKA (reference sequence). There are 13 residues in the CDR3. Between the trimmed V and J ends, which lost 1 base and 6 bases, there was a span of 9 bases. The CDR3 DNA follows: TGCAGTGCTAGAGCGGGGGGCTATGAAAAACTGTTTTTT. Protein: CSARAGGYEKLFF.

This rearrangement joins TRBV7-6 to TRBJ2-3, with 7 nucleotides matching TRBD2. The V gene's germline CDR1 is SGHVS and CDR2 FNYEAQ. V was pared by 3 bases and J by 1 base, with 4 bases of the junction left unmatched. This CDR3 has 15 residues. The chain's CDR3 is CASSFIAGRTDTQYF. DNA of the CDR3: TGTGCCAGCAGCTTTATAGCGGGCCGCACAGATACGCAGTATTTT.

V gene TRBV4-2 combines with J gene TRBJ2-1, with TRBD2 as a possible D gene (6 bases). This CDR3 spans 16 amino acids. V dropped 0 bases and J dropped 5 bases, with 14 bases sitting between them. CDR1 LGHNA and CDR2 YNFKEQ come from the germline V gene. In DNA, the CDR3 is TGTGCCAGCAGCCAAGATGGGGGTAGCGGACACAATGAGCAGTTCTTC. As protein: CASSQDGGSGHNEQFF.

This clonotype was observed a few times. The chain is built from TRBV7-4 and TRBJ1-5; 7 nucleotides match TRBD1. This CDR3 is built from 18 residues. With 5 bases clipped from V and 2 bases from J, the junction kept 15 bases outside the gene matches. Germline V gene data show CDR1 as SGHVT and CDR2 as SQSDAQ. The CDR3 DNA sequence: TGTGCCAGCAGCCTCGACCATAGACAGGGTCAATGCAATCAGCCCCAGCATTTT. Its translation is CASSLDHRQGQCNQPQHF.